In this sample, the clone carrying this TCR beta chain turned up many times. V was clipped by 0 bases and J by 2 bases, with 14 bases between them. The germline CDR1 and CDR2 sequences are DFQATT and SNEGSKA (reference sequence). CDR3 length equals 16 residues. The data were taken from a study of neurological immune-mediated disorders. Over 160 million TCR-beta sequences, together covering 15-18 subjects, were produced by every individual sequencing run that was carried out. TCRdb re-called the 5' RACE reads with MiXCR, one entry per CDR3 protein. The data show roughly 50,000 distinct CDR3 sequences, with around 4.5% seen just once and just over 5.5% held by the top ten. Source material was 2 million unsorted PBMCs, stored at -80 °C in RNAlater.

This sequence joins TRBV20-1 and TRBJ2-1; D might be TRBD2 (5 bases). The sequence came from a woman aged 60 to 75 with multiple sclerosis. The sequencing input was PBMCs. Here the CDR3 DNA reads TGCAGTGCTAGAGATCGTGGGAGTAGCGCCTACAATGAGCAGTTCTTC. This encodes CSARDRGSSAYNEQFF.